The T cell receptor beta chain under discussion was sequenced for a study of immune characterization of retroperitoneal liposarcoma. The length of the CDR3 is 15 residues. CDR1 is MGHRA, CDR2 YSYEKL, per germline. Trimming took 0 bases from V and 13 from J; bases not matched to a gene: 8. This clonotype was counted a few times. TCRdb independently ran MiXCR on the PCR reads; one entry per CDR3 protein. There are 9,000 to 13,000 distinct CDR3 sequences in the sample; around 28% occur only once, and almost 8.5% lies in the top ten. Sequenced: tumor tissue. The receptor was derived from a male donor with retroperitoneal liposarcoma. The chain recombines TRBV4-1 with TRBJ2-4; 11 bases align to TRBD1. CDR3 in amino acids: CASSQEGQGVREQYF. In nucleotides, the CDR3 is TGCGCCAGCAGCCAAGAGGGACAGGGGGTTCGTGAGCAGTACTTC.